This is a list of T cell receptor beta chains from one sample in a study of OX40 agonist ivuxolimab in advanced cancers. Measured with immunoSEQ multiplex PCR; TCRdb has only the in-frame clones, and not every one. The sample has about 41,000 clones, around four fifths seen once; the top ten hold around 2.7%. The sample was CD4+ or CD8+ T cells sorted from blood, taken in a trial of the OX40 agonist ivuxolimab. These receptors originate from an adult with an advanced solid tumor such as melanoma, head and neck, liver or kidney cancer. Both conserved end residues are part of each CDR3. Each record gives: clone size, V gene, J gene, D gene, CDR3 DNA, CDR3 protein. The D gene is left open where the match is weak. Only some rows state a clone size, as once, few, many or a class for expanded clones.

.,TRBV11-2,TRBJ2-5,.,TGTGCCAGCAGCTTAACCCCGGGACAAGGGGGGAGCCAGTACTTC,CASSLTPGQGGSQYF
few,TRBV6-5,TRBJ1-3,.,TGTGCCAGCTCTACAGGGTCCACTGGAAACACCATATATTTT,CASSTGSTGNTIYF
.,TRBV10-3,TRBJ2-3,.,TGTGCCATCAGACCCTGGGAGAGAGAAGATACGCAGTATTTT,CAIRPWEREDTQYF
few,TRBV6-5,TRBJ1-2,.,TGTGCCAGCACGTCAGGACTGCACTATGGCTACACCTTC,CASTSGLHYGYTF
.,TRBV2,TRBJ2-1,TRBD2,TGTGCCAGCAGCGCCGGACTAGTACACTACAATGAGCAGTTCTTC,CASSAGLVHYNEQFF
.,TRBV27,TRBJ2-7,TRBD1,TGTGCCAGCAGGGTACAGGGGCGCGCGTACGAGCAGTACTTC,CASRVQGRAYEQYF
.,TRBV7-8,TRBJ2-1,TRBD2,TGTGCCAGCAGCCCGACTAGCGGGAGGGCCAGCGTGCAGTTCTTC,CASSPTSGRASVQFF
.,TRBV5-1,TRBJ1-1,.,TGCGCCAGCAGCGCGGACAGTTTGAACACTGAAGCTTTCTTT,CASSADSLNTEAFF
.,TRBV18,TRBJ1-2,.,TGTGCCAGCTCATCTTCTCAGGGGACCCTAATCTATGGCTACACCTTC,CASSSSQGTLIYGYTF
.,TRBV30,TRBJ1-4,.,TGTGCCTGGAGCGAGGGGGTAACTAATGAAAAACTGTTTTTT,CAWSEGVTNEKLFF
.,TRBV7-3,TRBJ1-6,.,TGTGCCAGCAGCTTAAAACCACAGCAGAGCTCCTATAATTCACCCCTCCACTTT,CASSLKPQQSSYNSPLHF
.,TRBV10-3,TRBJ2-1,TRBD2,TGTGCCATCAGTGAGAGGACTAGCGGGAGTCATGAGCAGTTCTTC,CAISERTSGSHEQFF
.,TRBV18,TRBJ2-1,.,TGTGCCAGCTCACCGGCGAACCCTAACAATGAGCAGTTCTTC,CASSPANPNNEQFF
.,TRBV2,TRBJ2-1,.,TGTGCCAGCGATCGGTCAGGGCATAGGAATGAGCAGTTCTTC,CASDRSGHRNEQFF
once,TRBV5-5,TRBJ2-4,.,TGTGCCAGCAGCTTGGGGCAGGGGACGGTCAAAAACATTCAGTACTTC,CASSLGQGTVKNIQYF
.,TRBV20-1,TRBJ1-3,.,TGCAGTGCTAGGGAGACGACCGGCATATATTTT,CSARETTGIYF
few,TRBV27,TRBJ1-1,.,TGTGCCAGCAGCCTAATGGGGGGTAGCACTGAAGCTTTCTTT,CASSLMGGSTEAFF
.,TRBV7-3,TRBJ2-3,.,TGTGCCAGCAGCCGCGGAGATACGCAGTATTTT,CASSRGDTQYF
.,TRBV7-6,TRBJ2-7,TRBD2,TGTGCCAGCAGCTTAGGCGCGGGAGGCAGCTCCTACGAGCAGTACTTC,CASSLGAGGSSYEQYF
.,TRBV4-1,TRBJ2-3,TRBD2,TGCGCCAGCAGCCATAGTCCCAGCGGGAGGTACCCAGATACGCAGTATTTT,CASSHSPSGRYPDTQYF
once,TRBV28,TRBJ1-1,.,TGTGCCAGCAGCCCAGGCTCCCGCTACACTGAAGCTTTCTTT,CASSPGSRYTEAFF
.,TRBV11-3,TRBJ2-7,TRBD1,TGTGCCAGCAGCCAACAGGGGTACGAGCAGTACTTC,CASSQQGYEQYF